A selection of T cell receptor beta chains follows, all from one sample in a study of blood T cell repertoires in COVID-19. TCRdb's table, derived via immunoSEQ multiplex PCR, lists solely in-frame clones and lacks some. The repertoire consists of about 39,000 clones, with about 89% occurring once and the leading ten covering about 2.2%. The sequenced sample consisted of peripheral blood. Every receptor here comes from a man aged 50 or older with active COVID-19. CDR3s include the opening cysteine and the closing phenylalanine or tryptophan. The D gene is left open where the match is weak. For some rows the clone size is stated as once, few or many, or as a class when expanded; others skip it.

>.|13|TRBV19|.|TRBJ1-1
TGTGCCAGTAATCCCAGGGGTCGCACTGAAGCTTTCTTT
CASNPRGRTEAFF
>.|16|TRBV5-6|TRBD1|TRBJ2-3
TGTGCCAGCAGCATCCTGGGACAGGGGGCCGCAGATACGCAGTATTTT
CASSILGQGAADTQYF
>.|13|TRBV5-1|TRBD1|TRBJ2-2
TGCGCCAGCAGCGCACAGGGGGCCGGGGAGCTGTTTTTT
CASSAQGAGELFF
>.|13|TRBV29-1|.|TRBJ1-6
TGCAGCGTCCGGGACACCTATAATTCACCCCTCCACTTT
CSVRDTYNSPLHF
>.|13|TRBV3-1/TRBV3-2|TRBD1|TRBJ1-1
TGTGCCAGCAGCCAAAGAGACAGGGGGCTTGCTTTCTTT
CASSQRDRGLAFF
>.|13|TRBV11-2|.|TRBJ2-2
TGTGCCAGCAGCCCCGCGACAGCCGGGGAGCTGTTTTTT
CASSPATAGELFF
>.|16|TRBV6-1|.|TRBJ1-5
TGTGCCAGCAGTGAAGCCCTAGACAGAGAAAATCAGCCCCAGCATTTT
CASSEALDRENQPQHF
>.|15|TRBV12-5|TRBD2|TRBJ2-3
TGTGCTAGTGGGGGAAGCGGGGGGCCCACAGATACGCAGTATTTT
CASGGSGGPTDTQYF
>.|16|TRBV4-2|TRBD1|TRBJ2-1
TGTGCCAGCAGCCAAGGGGGGACAGGTGGGAGCAATGAGCAGTTCTTC
CASSQGGTGGSNEQFF
>.|15|TRBV18|.|TRBJ1-5
TGTGCCAGCTCACCCGGGGGGGGGAGCAATCAGCCCCAGCATTTT
CASSPGGGSNQPQHF
>.|18|TRBV2|.|TRBJ1-1
TGTGCCAGCAGTCGGGGGGGCGGAATCCTGACTCGGAACACTGAAGCTTTCTTT
CASSRGGGILTRNTEAFF
>.|15|TRBV6-5|.|TRBJ2-3
TGTGCCAGCAGTCGGGAGCAACCGAGAGGGGATACGCAGTATTTT
CASSREQPRGDTQYF
>.|15|TRBV5-1|.|TRBJ2-2
TGCGCCAGCTTTCTGGCTTCCGCGAACACCGGGGAGCTGTTTTTT
CASFLASANTGELFF
>.|16|TRBV4-3|.|TRBJ1-1
TGCGCCAGCAGCCAGGGATGGGGGGAGGGGAACACTGAAGCTTTCTTT
CASSQGWGEGNTEAFF
>.|18|TRBV19|TRBD2|TRBJ2-2
TGTGCCAGTAGTCTCACCGGGACTAGCGGGGGAAAGACCGGGGAGCTGTTTTTT
CASSLTGTSGGKTGELFF
>.|13|TRBV30|TRBD1|TRBJ1-5
TGTGCCTGGAACACAGGGGGCGGTCAGCCCCAGCATTTT
CAWNTGGGQPQHF
>.|18|TRBV3-1/TRBV3-2|.|TRBJ1-2
TGTGCCAGCAGCCAAGGGAGTTGGGGACAAGGCCTACCTTGGGGCTACACCTTC
CASSQGSWGQGLPWGYTF
>.|17|TRBV10-3|TRBD2|TRBJ2-3
TGTGCCACACGACTAGCGGGGGGGCAGATGAGCACAGATACGCAGTATTTT
CATRLAGGQMSTDTQYF
>.|15|TRBV15|.|TRBJ2-2
TGTGCCACCAGCAGAGATTTCGTGAACACCGGGGAGCTGTTTTTT
CATSRDFVNTGELFF
>once|17|TRBV10-2|.|TRBJ2-7
TGCGCCAGCAGTGACCCTGGACAACTGGAGAGCTCCTACGAGCAGTACTTC
CASSDPGQLESSYEQYF
>few|13|TRBV30|.|TRBJ1-3
TGTGCCTGGAGTGGACAGGCCGGCGGCACCATATATTTT
CAWSGQAGGTIYF
>.|17|TRBV18|.|TRBJ2-1
TGTGCCAGCTCACCACCCCGGAGGCTAGCCGGTGCTGATGAGCAGTTCTTC
CASSPPRRLAGADEQFF
>.|15|TRBV7-3|TRBD1|TRBJ2-2
TGTGCCAGCAGTTTGACAGGGCCGGACACCGGGGAGCTGTTTTTT
CASSLTGPDTGELFF
>.|15|TRBV6-5|.|TRBJ1-3
TGTGCCAGCAGTTCCGGACTGGACTCTGGAAACACCATATATTTT
CASSSGLDSGNTIYF
>.|15|TRBV5-4|TRBD1|TRBJ1-1
TGTGCCAGCAGCCCAGTTAGACAGGGGAACACTGAAGCTTTCTTT
CASSPVRQGNTEAFF
>.|13|TRBV30|.|TRBJ2-2
TGTGCCTGGCCACAGTGGAACACCGGGGAGCTGTTTTTT
CAWPQWNTGELFF
>.|14|TRBV2|TRBD2|TRBJ2-1
TGTGCCAGCAGTGAGCGGGGGACTAGCTTTGAGCAGTTCTTC
CASSERGTSFEQFF
>.|14|TRBV7-9|.|TRBJ1-4
TGTGCCAGCAGCCCAGGGGTGGGTAGTGAAAAACTGTTTTTT
CASSPGVGSEKLFF
>.|14|TRBV6-1|.|TRBJ1-1
TGTGCCAGCAGCTTCCCCGAGCTGAACACTGAAGCTTTCTTT
CASSFPELNTEAFF
>once|15|TRBV27|.|TRBJ2-1
TGTGCCAGCAGTTCTCTGGGGGGGGCGCATGGTGAGCAGTTCTTC
CASSSLGGAHGEQFF
>once|15|TRBV10-3|.|TRBJ2-2
TGTGCCATCAGCGGACAGCTTTCGAACACCGGGGAGCTGTTTTTT
CAISGQLSNTGELFF
>few|14|TRBV30|.|TRBJ1-1
TGTGCCTTATTTATCCGGGTTACGAACACTGAAGCTTTCTTT
CALFIRVTNTEAFF
>once|14|TRBV16|TRBD1|TRBJ2-5
TGTGCCAGCAGCCATTGGGACAGGAGGGAGACCCAGTACTTC
CASSHWDRRETQYF
>.|13|TRBV27|.|TRBJ2-4
TGTGCCAGCGGGGAGGGGGGTCGAAACATTCAGTACTTC
CASGEGGRNIQYF
>.|13|TRBV6-2/TRBV6-3|.|TRBJ2-3
TGTGCCAGCAGTACCATTCGAGGGGATACGCAGTATTTT
CASSTIRGDTQYF
>.|17|TRBV11-3|TRBD2|TRBJ2-3
TGTGCCAGCAGCTTACCCCTAGCGGGAGGATGCACAGATACGCAGTATTTT
CASSLPLAGGCTDTQYF
>.|18|TRBV4-2|TRBD2|TRBJ2-1
TGTGCCAGCAGCCGTGCGGCTAGCGGGGTTGCACTCTACAATGAGCAGTTCTTC
CASSRAASGVALYNEQFF
>.|17|TRBV6-4|TRBD1|TRBJ1-1
TGTGCCAGCAGTCCCCGCCGTCTCGGGACAGGGAACACTGAAGCTTTCTTT
CASSPRRLGTGNTEAFF
>.|14|TRBV18|.|TRBJ2-7
TGTGCCAGCTCACCCTTGGAGGGCCTCAACGAGCAGTACTTC
CASSPLEGLNEQYF
>once|19|TRBV7-6|TRBD1|TRBJ2-3
TGTGCCAGCAGCTTAGTACGAAGGACAGGGGGCGAGGGCACAGATACGCAGTATTTT
CASSLVRRTGGEGTDTQYF
>.|15|TRBV7-2|TRBD1|TRBJ2-1
TGTGCCAGCAGCTTCAACAGGGGGCTCAGGGATGAGCAGTTCTTC
CASSFNRGLRDEQFF